The sequence of this T cell receptor (beta chain) was determined in a study of T cell responses to AZD1222 COVID-19 vaccine. Germline V lookup: CDR1 WSHSY, CDR2 SAAADI. Trimming shortened V by 4 bases and J by 5 bases, and 8 bases separated the two germline ends. The CDR3 totals 12 residues. The table came from immunoSEQ multiplex PCR; TCRdb's copy has only in-frame clones and leaves some out. Counted here are 80,000 to 90,000 clones, around nine tenths occurring once; the ten biggest clones make up about 2.9%. This receptor was obtained from an adult in good health. The chain is built from TRBV10-2 and TRBJ2-5; a possible D gene is TRBD1 (6 bases). This sample comprised peripheral blood, obtained on day 0 of AZD1222 vaccination. The CDR3 spells CASSVRGETQYF. CDR3 sequence (DNA): TGCGCCAGCAGTGTGAGGGGGGAGACCCAGTACTTC.